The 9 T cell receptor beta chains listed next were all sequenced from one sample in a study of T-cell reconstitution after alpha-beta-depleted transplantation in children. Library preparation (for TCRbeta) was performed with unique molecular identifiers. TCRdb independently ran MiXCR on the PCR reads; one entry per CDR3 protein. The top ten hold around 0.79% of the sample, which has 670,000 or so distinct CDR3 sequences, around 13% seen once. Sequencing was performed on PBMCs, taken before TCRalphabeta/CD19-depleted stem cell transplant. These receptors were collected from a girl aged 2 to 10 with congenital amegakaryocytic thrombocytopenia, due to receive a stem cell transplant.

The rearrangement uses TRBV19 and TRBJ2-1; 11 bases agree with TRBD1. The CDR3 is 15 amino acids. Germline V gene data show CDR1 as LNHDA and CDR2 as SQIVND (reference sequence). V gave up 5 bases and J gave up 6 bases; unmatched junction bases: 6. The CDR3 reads CASSWGTGGFNEQFF. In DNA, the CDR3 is TGTGCCAGTAGTTGGGGGACAGGGGGGTTCAATGAGCAGTTCTTC.

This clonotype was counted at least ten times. The DNA of the CDR3 is TGTGCCAGCAGCCCGGGACTAGCGGGAGTAACCGGGGAGCTGTTTTTT. Its translation: CASSPGLAGVTGELFF. V is TRBV28 and J is TRBJ2-2; TRBD2 aligns across 14 bases. CDR3 length: 16 residues. The V and J ends lost 6 bases and 5 bases, in that order; junction bases with no gene match: 5. CDR1 and CDR2 from the germline V gene are MDHEN and SYDVKM.

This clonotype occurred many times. CDR3 nucleotides: TGCGCCAGCAGCCAAGTTTCGGATCCTAGCACAGATACGCAGTATTTT. Its protein product is CASSQVSDPSTDTQYF. The chain uses TRBV4-1 and TRBJ2-3; no firm D call. Germline values: CDR1 MGHRA, CDR2 YSYEKL. Trimming shortened V by 1 base and J by 0 bases, and 11 bases separated the two germline ends. CDR3 length: 16 amino acids.

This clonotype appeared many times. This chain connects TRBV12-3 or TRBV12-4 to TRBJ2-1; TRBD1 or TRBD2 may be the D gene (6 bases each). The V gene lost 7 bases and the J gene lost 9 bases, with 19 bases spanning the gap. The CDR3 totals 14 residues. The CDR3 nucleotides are TGTGCCAGCACTACAGGGCTAGCGCTCGGTGAGCAGTTCTTC. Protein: CASTTGLALGEQFF.

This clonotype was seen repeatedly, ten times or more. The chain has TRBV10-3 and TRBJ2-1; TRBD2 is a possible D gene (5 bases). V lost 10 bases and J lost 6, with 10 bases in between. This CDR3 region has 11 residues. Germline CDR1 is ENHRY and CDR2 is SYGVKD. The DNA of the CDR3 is TGTGCCACACGGGGTTCCAATGAGCAGTTCTTC. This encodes CATRGSNEQFF.

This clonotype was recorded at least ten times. The CDR3 reads CSAIGNRVAGTDTQYF. The CDR3 coding sequence is TGCAGTGCTATAGGTAACAGGGTGGCGGGCACAGATACGCAGTATTTT. The J gene is TRBJ2-3, the V gene TRBV20-1; D is possibly TRBD1 (6 bases). V lost 4 bases, J lost 1 base, and 18 bases lay in between. Germline lookup yields CDR1 DFQATT and CDR2 SNEGSKA (reference sequence). This CDR3 has 16 amino acids.

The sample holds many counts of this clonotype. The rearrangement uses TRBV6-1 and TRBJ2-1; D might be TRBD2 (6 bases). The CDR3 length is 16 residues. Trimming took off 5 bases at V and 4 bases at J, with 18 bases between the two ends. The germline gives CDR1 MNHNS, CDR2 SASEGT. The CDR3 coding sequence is TGTGCCAGCAGTCCAAACCGGGACTCCACTTACAATGAGCAGTTCTTC. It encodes CASSPNRDSTYNEQFF.

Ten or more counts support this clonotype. The CDR3 protein is CASSARGTGFYEQYF. The CDR3, as DNA: TGTGCCAGCAGCGCGAGGGGGACAGGGTTCTACGAGCAGTACTTC. The chain combines TRBV7-8 with TRBJ2-7; 9 positions match TRBD1. The germline V gene has CDR1 SGHVS and CDR2 FQNEAQ. CDR3 length equals 15 residues. With V trimmed by 5 bases and J by 3 bases, 8 bases remained unmatched.

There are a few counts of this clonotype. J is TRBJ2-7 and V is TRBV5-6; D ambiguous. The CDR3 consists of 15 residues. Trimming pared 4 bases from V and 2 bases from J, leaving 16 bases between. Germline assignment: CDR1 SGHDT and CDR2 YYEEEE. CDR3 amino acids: CASSPEMRLAYEQYF. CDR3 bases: TGTGCCAGCAGCCCCGAAATGCGGCTAGCCTACGAGCAGTACTTC.